What follows are 7 T cell receptor beta chains derived from one specimen sequenced in a study of T-cell memory formation after mild COVID-19. TCRdb re-analysed the 5' RACE reads in MiXCR, keeping a single row per CDR3 protein. Counted here are roughly 110,000 distinct CDR3 sequences, roughly 12% occurring once; the ten biggest clones make up 27%. The sample was PBMCs or a T cell subset sorted from them (not recorded which). These receptors all come from an adult woman who had mild COVID-19 (a few samples of this study predate the infection). Cell type and time point are not known.

This clonotype was recorded many times. V gene TRBV5-1 combines with J gene TRBJ2-1; D is perhaps TRBD1 (6 bases). The CDR3 runs 18 residues. From germline, CDR1 is SGHRS and CDR2 YFSETQ. V lost 0 bases, J lost 2 bases, and 18 bases lay in between. The CDR3 loop is CASSLDPGTLSTYNEQFF. DNA of the CDR3: TGCGCCAGCAGCTTGGACCCCGGGACACTAAGTACCTACAATGAGCAGTTCTTC.

V usage is TRBV14 and J usage is TRBJ2-7, with 10 bases aligning to TRBD1. The CDR3 extends over 15 amino acids. Germline-derived CDR1 and CDR2 are SGHDN and FVKESK. The J segment lost 4 bases and the V segment lost 6 bases, leaving 9 bases of the junction unmatched. In DNA form, the CDR3 reads TGTGCCAGCAGTCTAGACAGGGGGCCCCTTTACGAGCAGTACTTC. Residues: CASSLDRGPLYEQYF.

The chain links TRBV2 to TRBJ2-3; 7 nucleotides line up with TRBD1. The CDR3 is made up of 17 amino acids. The J segment lost 5 bases and the V segment lost 6 bases, leaving 17 bases of the junction unmatched. CDR1 is SNHLY and CDR2 is FYNNEI in the germline V gene. DNA for the CDR3: TGTGCCAGCAGGCACCTCCTTTTGACAGGGCTAAGAGATACGCAGTATTTT. The encoded protein is CASRHLLLTGLRDTQYF. The complete variable domain, with remaining parts taken from reference TRBV2 and TRBJ2-3, reads EPEVTQTPSHQVTQMGQEVILRCVPISNHLYFYWYRQILGQKVEFLVSFYNNEISEKSEIFDDQFSVERPDGSNFTLKIRSTKLEDSAMYFCASRHLLLTGLRDTQYFGPGTRLTVL.

The rearrangement links TRBV12-3 or TRBV12-4 to TRBJ1-4; a weak D match, TRBD1 (6 bases). This CDR3 is built from 14 residues. Trimming removed 6 bases from V and 7 bases from J, with 15 bases in between. CDR3 DNA sequence: TGTGCCAGCAGCAACCGGGACACCCGTGAAAAACTGTTTTTT. It is translated as CASSNRDTREKLFF.

This clonotype was counted between two and nine times. This chain connects TRBV7-3 to TRBJ2-1; 9 bases match TRBD1. Germline lookup yields CDR1 SGHTA and CDR2 FQGTGA. CDR3 length: 16 amino acids. J gave up 5 bases and V 5 bases, and 10 bases lay outside the gene matches. CDR3 in DNA: TGTGCCAGCAGCATGACCCGGGACAGGGTTGACAATGAGCAGTTCTTC. It codes for CASSMTRDRVDNEQFF.

This clonotype was recorded a few times. The chain joins TRBV4-3 to TRBJ1-1; D call uncertain. V lost 4 bases, J lost 0 bases, and 12 bases lay in between. The germline V gene encodes CDR1 LGHNA and CDR2 YSLEER. The CDR3 contains 15 residues. The CDR3 nucleotides read TGCGCCAGCAGCCGTTCGACTGTTCTGAACACTGAAGCTTTCTTT. Residues: CASSRSTVLNTEAFF.

The genes are TRBV15 and TRBJ2-1, with 7 bases identical to TRBD1. This CDR3 has 14 residues. The V gene's germline CDR1 is LNHNV and CDR2 YYDKDF (reference sequence). Germline trimming cut 8 bases from V and 5 bases from J; bases unmatched to any gene: 9. The CDR3 sequence: CATSSWDSNNEQFF. The CDR3 DNA sequence: TGTGCCACCTCCTCGTGGGACAGCAACAATGAGCAGTTCTTC.